These T cell receptor beta chains were read from a single sample in a study of post-analysis software for immune sequencing data. MiXCR was run by TCRdb on the PCR reads, yielding one entry per CDR3 protein. Here the sample spans approximately 730,000 distinct CDR3 sequences, roughly 30% being singletons. Sequences were obtained from blood. The receptors here all came from a girl aged 5-17 years with multiple sclerosis. Each CDR3 is given with its conserved first and last residue. The D gene is left open where the match is weak. For some rows the clone size is stated as once, few or many, or as a class when expanded; others skip it.

v_gene,abundance,d_gene,j_gene,CDR3aa,CDR3nt
TRBV24-1,few,NA,TRBJ2-5,CATSDRWLQETQYF,TGTGCCACCAGTGACAGGTGGCTCCAAGAGACCCAGTACTTC
TRBV7-2,NA,NA,TRBJ1-1,CASSPRTRWGEAFF,TGTGCCAGCAGCCCACGGACCCGCTGGGGTGAAGCTTTCTTT
TRBV9,many,TRBD2,TRBJ2-7,CASSGSGRAFNEQYF,TGTGCCAGCAGTGGTAGCGGGAGGGCATTCAACGAGCAGTACTTC
TRBV4-2,NA,NA,TRBJ1-1,CASSQDSDGNTEAFF,TGTGCCAGCAGCCAGGATTCGGACGGCAACACTGAAGCTTTCTTT
TRBV7-9,few,TRBD1,TRBJ2-7,CASSPPTSRGSPYEQYF,TGTGCCAGCAGCCCGCCGACATCCAGGGGGTCCCCCTACGAGCAGTACTTC
TRBV20-1,NA,TRBD1,TRBJ2-7,CSARPRDRTSYEQYF,TGCAGTGCTAGACCGAGGGACAGGACCTCCTACGAGCAGTACTTC
TRBV12-3/TRBV12-4,NA,NA,TRBJ2-1,CASSSAGSTNEQFF,TGTGCCAGCAGTTCGGCGGGCTCGACCAATGAGCAGTTCTTC
TRBV2,NA,NA,TRBJ2-3,CASRGGGPDTQYF,TGTGCCAGCAGAGGTGGGGGTCCAGATACGCAGTATTTT
TRBV12-5,many,NA,TRBJ2-3,CASGLVQGGHLGTDTQYF,TGTGCTAGTGGTTTGGTGCAGGGTGGGCACCTCGGCACAGATACGCAGTATTTT
TRBV29-1,few,NA,TRBJ2-1,CSVEVGGNNEQFF,TGCAGCGTTGAAGTGGGCGGCAACAATGAGCAGTTCTTC
TRBV29-1,NA,NA,TRBJ2-3,CSVDKGDWGDTQYF,TGCAGCGTTGATAAAGGGGACTGGGGAGATACGCAGTATTTT